The 29 T cell receptor beta chains given below trace back to one sample, sequenced in a study of blood T cell repertoires in COVID-19. Profiling relied on immunoSEQ multiplex PCR, and the TCRdb table lists in-frame clones only, not all of them. Counted here are 250,000 to 300,000 clones, 80% to 90% occurring once; the ten biggest clones make up 10%. Sequences were obtained from peripheral blood. Every receptor here comes from a woman in her seventies with COVID-19, enrolled during active disease.

The chain couples TRBV9 to TRBJ2-2; possibly TRBD2 for D (5 bases). Trimming stripped 0 bases from V and 5 bases from J, with 11 bases between. Per germline, CDR1 SGDLS and CDR2 YYNGEE. This CDR3 has 15 amino acids. In nucleotides, the CDR3 is TGTGCCAGCAGCGTAGGTCGGGAATTGACCGGGGAGCTGTTTTTT. It encodes CASSVGRELTGELFF.

This clone was seen just once. This sequence joins TRBV5-1 and TRBJ2-1; 7 bases align to TRBD2. The CDR3 consists of 16 residues. In germline, CDR1 is SGHRS, CDR2 YFSETQ. The trim removed 4 bases at V and 5 bases at J, leaving 12 bases unmatched. The DNA for the CDR3 is TGCGCCAGCAGCCTATCCACTAGCGAAACCGACAATGAGCAGTTCTTC. Amino acid sequence: CASSLSTSETDNEQFF.

The CDR3 nucleotides are TGTGCCAGCAGCTTCGGAGGGCCGGCCTTCACAGATACGCAGTATTTT. It translates to CASSFGGPAFTDTQYF. J is TRBJ2-3 and V is TRBV7-8; possible D gene TRBD2, 6 bases. Looked up from germline, CDR1 is SGHVS and CDR2 is FQNEAQ. The CDR3 spans 16 residues. Trimming removed 3 bases at V and 2 bases at J, with 15 bases between.

The sample holds a few counts of this clone. The J gene is TRBJ2-7, the V gene TRBV7-9; D may be TRBD1 (6 bases). The CDR3 length is 15 residues. The V gene lost 1 base and the J gene lost 4 bases, with 14 bases spanning the gap. Germline CDR1 is SEHNR and CDR2 is FQNEAQ (reference sequence). Written as DNA, the CDR3 is TGTGCCAGCAGCTTAGAGGCAGGGGCGATATACGAGCAGTACTTC. It encodes CASSLEAGAIYEQYF. Filled out from reference TRBV7-9 and TRBJ2-7, the complete variable domain reads DTGVSQNPRHKITKRGQNVTFRCDPISEHNRLYWYRQTLGQGPEFLTYFQNEAQLEKSRLLSDRFSAERPKGSFSTLEIQRTEQGDSAMYLCASSLEAGAIYEQYFGPGTRLTVT.

V is TRBV5-1 and J is TRBJ1-2; 8 nucleotides line up with TRBD1. Germline lookup yields CDR1 SGHRS and CDR2 YFSETQ. V shed 0 bases, J shed 5 bases, and the junction held 9 bases outside the gene matches. This CDR3 region has 16 residues. The CDR3 reads CASSLDGQGEFYGYTF. The CDR3 DNA follows: TGCGCCAGCAGCTTGGATGGACAGGGAGAGTTTTATGGCTACACCTTC. The full variable domain, with the rest looked up from reference TRBV5-1 and TRBJ1-2, is KAGVTQTPRYLIKTRGQQVTLSCSPISGHRSVSWYQQTPGQGLQFLFEYFSETQRNKGNFPGRFSGRQFSNSRSEMNVSTLELGDSALYLCASSLDGQGEFYGYTFGSGTRLTVV.

This chain uses TRBV24-1 with TRBJ2-2; maybe TRBD2 (6 bases). CDR1 and CDR2 from the germline V gene are KGHDR and SFDVKD. Trimming cost V 7 bases and J 8 bases, with 16 bases left between them. The CDR3 consists of 14 residues. The CDR3 DNA sequence: TGTGCCACCAGATCTCAGGGACTTGGGGGGGAGCTGTTTTTT. It codes for CATRSQGLGGELFF.

The chain joins TRBV9 to TRBJ2-3; D is uncertain. V shed 0 bases and J shed 2 bases, with 10 bases lying between them. Germline V CDR1 and CDR2: SGDLS, YYNGEE. This CDR3 is 15 amino acids long. This CDR3 is CASSVVGRPTDTQYF. As DNA, the CDR3 is TGTGCCAGCAGCGTAGTGGGCAGACCCACAGATACGCAGTATTTT.

The table lists this clone with a count of one. V usage is TRBV28 and J usage is TRBJ1-6, with 7 positions matching TRBD1. The CDR3 runs to 16 residues. Germline CDR1 is MDHEN and CDR2 is SYDVKM. With 4 bases clipped from V and 0 bases from J, the junction kept 3 bases outside the gene matches. CDR3 DNA sequence: TGTGCCAGCAGTTCAGGGGGGAGCTCCTATAATTCACCCCTCCACTTT. Its translation: CASSSGGSSYNSPLHF.

Points on this clone: This sample includes further DNA sequences coding for the same CDR3. CDR3 DNA sequence: TGTGCCAGCAGTTACTCGAGGAACACTGAAGCTTTCTTT. This encodes CASSYSRNTEAFF. This chain joins TRBV6-5 and TRBJ1-1; no firm D call. The germline V gene has CDR1 MNHEY and CDR2 SVGAGI. V was shortened by 0 bases and J by 1 base, with 3 bases between the two germline ends. The CDR3 spans 13 residues.

CDR3 DNA: TGTGCCAGCAACGGACAGGGGGTCGCCGGGGAGCTGTTTTTT. It translates to CASNGQGVAGELFF. The V and J genes are TRBV6-6 and TRBJ2-2; TRBD1 aligns across 10 bases. Per germline, CDR1 MNHNY and CDR2 SVGAGI (reference sequence). Unmatched junction bases numbered 5, after V lost 7 bases and J lost 6 bases. This CDR3 is 14 amino acids long.

This chain joins TRBV4-1 and TRBJ2-1; TRBD1 agrees at 10 bases. The length of the CDR3 is 17 residues. Germline V gene lookup returns CDR1 MGHRA and CDR2 YSYEKL. The V gene end was trimmed by 5 bases and the J gene end by 5 bases; junction bases not matched to a gene: 12. The CDR3 bases are TGCGCCAGCAGCGACCGGGACAGGGGAGTTGGGGACAATGAGCAGTTCTTC. The encoded protein is CASSDRDRGVGDNEQFF.

The V and J genes are TRBV5-1 and TRBJ2-6; TRBD2 matches 10 bases. The V and J ends lost 0 bases and 1 base, in that order; junction bases with no gene match: 1. Germline values: CDR1 SGHRS, CDR2 YFSETQ. CDR3 length: 17 residues. The CDR3 DNA is TGCGCCAGCAGCTTGGCTAGCGGGAGATCTGGGGCCAACGTCCTGACTTTC. Translation gives CASSLASGRSGANVLTF. Combining the CDR3 with reference TRBV5-1 and TRBJ2-6 gives the whole variable domain KAGVTQTPRYLIKTRGQQVTLSCSPISGHRSVSWYQQTPGQGLQFLFEYFSETQRNKGNFPGRFSGRQFSNSRSEMNVSTLELGDSALYLCASSLASGRSGANVLTFGAGSRLTVL.

This clone was observed a handful of times. The chain has TRBV30 and TRBJ1-1; 8 bases are shared with TRBD1. V shed 3 bases and J 2 bases; nucleotides not matched to a gene: 2. Germline CDR1 GTSNPN, CDR2 SVGIG (reference sequence). There are 13 residues in the CDR3. CDR3 residues: CAWRSGGNTEAFF. Written as DNA, the CDR3 is TGTGCCTGGAGATCAGGGGGCAACACTGAAGCTTTCTTT. Together with reference TRBV30 and TRBJ1-1, the CDR3 gives the full variable domain: SQTIHQWPATLVQPVGSPLSLECTVEGTSNPNLYWYRQAAGRGLQLLFYSVGIGQISSEVPQNLSASRPQDRQFILSSKKLLLSDSGFYLCAWRSGGNTEAFFGQGTRLTVV.

This clone was seen only once. The chain combines TRBV28 with TRBJ2-7; 10 bases line up with TRBD2. CDR1 and CDR2 (germline): MDHEN, SYDVKM. The CDR3 totals 16 residues. V trimming: 4 bases; J trimming: 3 bases; junction bases outside the gene matches: 9. In DNA form, the CDR3 reads TGTGCCAGCAGTTCTCAGCGGGAGGGTAATCGCTACGAGCAGTACTTC. Translating gives CASSSQREGNRYEQYF.

V and J are TRBV19 and TRBJ2-3; 9 positions match TRBD2. Germline-derived CDR1 and CDR2 are LNHDA and SQIVND (reference sequence). After removal of 5 bases from V and 10 bases from J, the junction contained 13 bases not matched to a gene. This CDR3 has 15 residues. The CDR3 nucleotides are TGTGCCAGTAGTGGGTCCGGACTAGCGCGGTATTCGCAGTATTTT. Translated: CASSGSGLARYSQYF.

V usage is TRBV27 and J usage is TRBJ1-3; weak D call: TRBD1 (5 bases). The CDR3 is 14 residues long. Trimming pared 2 bases from V and 1 base from J, leaving 6 bases between. The germline V gene encodes CDR1 MNHEY and CDR2 SMNVEV (reference sequence). The CDR3 sequence: CASSLQGSGNTIYF. The CDR3 bases are TGTGCCAGCAGTTTACAGGGTTCTGGAAACACCATATATTTT.

The V gene is TRBV5-1, the J gene TRBJ2-5; D is perhaps TRBD2 (6 bases). CDR1 SGHRS and CDR2 YFSETQ come from the germline V gene. The CDR3 is 15 amino acids. V shed 4 bases and J shed 5 bases, with 18 bases lying between them. CDR3 DNA sequence: TGCGCCAGCAGCCCCGATTCGGGGGTTATGGAGACCCAGTACTTC. Translating gives CASSPDSGVMETQYF.

J is TRBJ2-7 and V is TRBV7-3; TRBD2 agrees at 7 bases. The germline V gene encodes CDR1 SGHTA and CDR2 FQGTGA. The CDR3 sequence is 16 residues long. V gave up 1 base and J gave up 0 bases; unmatched junction bases: 6. The CDR3 region has the DNA TGTGCCAGCAGCTTAAATGGCGGACTAGTCTCCTACGAGCAGTACTTC. This codes for CASSLNGGLVSYEQYF.

This chain links TRBV28 with TRBJ2-1; possibly TRBD2 for D (6 bases). CDR1 and CDR2 from the germline V gene are MDHEN and SYDVKM. This CDR3 spans 15 amino acids. The germline V and J ends were trimmed by 7 bases and 4 bases, with 17 bases remaining between them. CDR3 sequence: CASTSPGGVYNEQFF. In DNA, the CDR3 is TGTGCCAGCACCTCCCCTGGAGGGGTATACAATGAGCAGTTCTTC.

The chain has TRBV25-1 and TRBJ1-1; D may be TRBD1 (6 bases). The CDR3 spans 15 residues. V dropped 4 bases and J dropped 3 bases, with 15 bases sitting between them. CDR1 and CDR2 from the germline V gene are MGHDK and SYGVNS. The CDR3 spells CASSGAGPGDTEAFF. The DNA for the CDR3 is TGTGCCAGCAGTGGGGCAGGGCCAGGGGACACTGAAGCTTTCTTT.

This clone was seen once. The chain combines TRBV9 with TRBJ2-3, with D perhaps TRBD1 (5 bases). In germline, CDR1 is SGDLS, CDR2 YYNGEE. V was trimmed by 0 bases and J by 4 bases, leaving 9 bases between them. The CDR3 is made up of 14 amino acids. The CDR3 here is CASSVDRTSDTQYF. The CDR3 region has the DNA TGTGCCAGCAGCGTAGATAGGACATCAGATACGCAGTATTTT.

The chain carries TRBV30 and TRBJ2-5, with D unclear. Trimming pared 1 base from V and 2 bases from J, leaving 8 bases between. The CDR3 runs 13 residues. CDR1 and CDR2 (germline): GTSNPN, SVGIG (reference sequence). The CDR3 nucleotides read TGTGCCTGGAGTGAGAATAGACAAGAGACCCAGTACTTC. It encodes CAWSENRQETQYF.

This chain joins TRBV7-3 and TRBJ2-1; TRBD1 agrees at 9 bases. CDR1 is SGHTA, CDR2 FQGTGA, per germline. The CDR3 extends over 15 amino acids. V lost 0 bases, J lost 3 bases, and 0 bases stayed unmatched. CDR3 DNA: TGTGCCAGCAGCTTAACGGACAGGGGCTACAATGAGCAGTTCTTC. Translation gives CASSLTDRGYNEQFF.

V and J are TRBV6-2 or TRBV6-3 and TRBJ2-3, with 8 positions matching TRBD2. This CDR3 is built from 14 residues. The junction had 4 bases not matched to a gene; V was cut back by 6 bases and J by 2 bases. The V gene's germline CDR1 is MNHEY and CDR2 SVGEGT. As DNA, the CDR3 is TGTGCCAGCAGCTCGGGGGGGCTCACAGATACGCAGTATTTT. Its protein product is CASSSGGLTDTQYF.

This chain uses TRBV5-1 with TRBJ2-4, with 8 bases lining up with TRBD1. This CDR3 comprises 13 residues. Germline V gene data show CDR1 as SGHRS and CDR2 as YFSETQ. Trimming at V came to 0 bases and at J to 7 bases, leaving 0 bases not matched to a gene. CDR3 amino acids: CASSLGQGNIQYF. The CDR3 nucleotides read TGCGCCAGCAGCTTGGGACAGGGGAACATTCAGTACTTC.

The V gene is TRBV6-2 or TRBV6-3, the J gene TRBJ2-3, with 7 bases identical to TRBD2. V lost 0 bases and J lost 4; bases outside the gene matches: 4. Germline lookup yields CDR1 MNHEY and CDR2 SVGEGT. The CDR3 covers 15 residues. In DNA, the CDR3 is TGTGCCAGCAGTTACTCGGGACTAATGGCAGATACGCAGTATTTT. Translating gives CASSYSGLMADTQYF.

V and J are TRBV7-2 and TRBJ2-7; D perhaps matches TRBD2 (6 bases). The CDR3 has 13 residues. Deletions cut 6 bases from V and 4 bases from J, with 13 bases between. Per the germline V gene, CDR1 is SGHTA and CDR2 is FQGNSA. The CDR3 region has the DNA TGTGCCAGCAGATCGGCGGGACCTTACGAGCAGTACTTC. This encodes CASRSAGPYEQYF.

This chain uses TRBV5-1 with TRBJ1-2; D gene unclear. The length of the CDR3 is 15 residues. The V end lost 2 bases, the J end lost 2 bases, and 13 bases lay between the germline ends. The germline V gene encodes CDR1 SGHRS and CDR2 YFSETQ. The CDR3 protein is CASSFQTNPNYGYTF. CDR3 DNA sequence: TGCGCCAGCAGCTTCCAGACAAACCCCAACTATGGCTACACCTTC.

This clone appeared a single time. The rearrangement joins TRBV5-1 to TRBJ1-1, with D possibly TRBD1 on 6 matching bases. This CDR3 has 14 amino acids. V was pared by 1 base and J by 5 bases, with 12 bases between. CDR1 and CDR2 from the germline V gene are SGHRS and YFSETQ. CDR3: CASSLRGIGTEAFF. DNA of the CDR3: TGCGCCAGCAGCTTGAGGGGGATAGGGACTGAAGCTTTCTTT.